This T cell receptor beta chain is drawn from a study of T cell repertoires in cytomegalovirus infection. Via MiXCR, TCRdb re-called the reads, giving one row per CDR3 protein. In the table there are approximately 1,000,000 distinct CDR3 sequences, 31% of which are singletons. This CDR3 contains 12 residues. V shed 4 bases, J shed 6 bases, and the junction held 2 bases outside the gene matches. Germline CDR1 and CDR2: MNHNY and SVGAGI (reference sequence). Concerning this clonotype itself: The antigen remains undetermined.

The source was cultured CD8+ T cells from PBMCs, collected from culture after CMV antigen stimulation. The receptor was isolated from a human donor in good health (CMV status not recorded). Some clones in this sample may be carry-over from other donors' samples. The chain links TRBV6-6 to TRBJ1-1; 7 bases are a match to TRBD1. CDR3 coding DNA: TGTGCCAGCAGTTCACAGGGGTCTGAAGCTTTCTTT. Amino acids: CASSSQGSEAFF.